This TCR beta chain was captured by sequencing in a study of shared clonotypes between healthy human individuals. About the research overall: Three plates were used per donor for CD4 naive, three for CD4 memory, two for CD8 naive and one for CD8 memory. Study results and caveats: Clonotypes which were not shared had lower generation probabilities than clonotypes that all four donors shared. The rarefaction results pointed to incomplete sorted-subset sequencing despite large depth.

The assay was immunoSEQ multiplex PCR, and TCRdb's table has in-frame clones only and misses some. The data show about 2.3 million clones, 85% to 95% seen once. Details on this clone: Its antigen is not known.

Into CD45RA+ naive and CD45RA-negative memory subsets, the CD4+ cells were split. V trimming: 3 bases; J trimming: 4 bases; junction bases outside the gene matches: 4. Germline-derived CDR1 and CDR2 are MRHNA and SNTAGT. CDR3 size: 14 residues. The receptor comes from a man aged 18 to 35 in good health. Some clones in this sample may be carry-over from other donors' samples. Sequenced material: naive CD4+ T cells from PBMCs. As for subset: CD45RA+ positively selected. This chain links TRBV6-4 with TRBJ2-7; TRBD1 agrees at 9 bases. The CDR3 region is CASSEGQGAYEQYF. The CDR3 region has the DNA TGTGCCAGCAGTGAGGGACAGGGAGCTTACGAGCAGTACTTC.